Following are 31 T cell receptor beta chains from one sample sequenced in a study of blood T cell repertoires in COVID-19. Assay: immunoSEQ multiplex PCR; the TCRdb copy retains only in-frame clones and omits some. The sample shows 100,000 or so clones, around 73% of them seen only once. Material for sequencing was peripheral blood. Receptors originate from a man aged 60 to 69 with active or convalescent COVID-19.

The chain carries TRBV28 and TRBJ1-5; 8 nucleotides align to TRBD1. Losses at the gene ends were 6 bases for V and 9 bases for J; bases not matched to a gene: 7. The CDR3 is made up of 13 amino acids. Germline V lookup: CDR1 MDHEN, CDR2 SYDVKM. The CDR3 loop reads CASRRQGTRPQHF. Written as DNA, the CDR3 is TGTGCCAGCAGAAGACAGGGGACGAGGCCCCAGCATTTT.

The J gene is TRBJ1-2, the V gene TRBV30; D is uncertain. Trimming left V 0 bases short and J 0 bases short, with 14 bases between. The CDR3 is 16 amino acids. Germline V CDR1 and CDR2: GTSNPN, SVGIG (reference sequence). CDR3 sequence reads: CAWSVRGFGANYGYTF. The CDR3 DNA sequence: TGTGCCTGGAGTGTCCGGGGATTTGGAGCTAACTATGGCTACACCTTC.

The J gene is TRBJ2-5, the V gene TRBV7-9, with a weak D call TRBD1 (6 bases). The CDR3 runs to 15 residues. The V gene lost 5 bases and the J gene lost 0 bases, with 13 bases spanning the gap. Germline CDR1 is SEHNR and CDR2 is FQNEAQ (reference sequence). DNA of the CDR3: TGTGCCAGCAGCGTGGGGACAAGGTACCAAGAGACCCAGTACTTC. Its protein is CASSVGTRYQETQYF.

This chain connects TRBV19 to TRBJ2-7, with 9 bases matching TRBD1. CDR1 and CDR2 from the germline V gene are LNHDA and SQIVND (reference sequence). The CDR3 has 14 amino acids. Trimming cost V 6 bases and J 6 bases; bases outside gene matches: 9. The chain's CDR3 is CASSPGQGVGEQYV. For the CDR3, the DNA is TGTGCCAGTAGCCCGGGACAGGGTGTGGGCGAGCAGTACGTC.

Written as DNA, the CDR3 is TGCGCCAGCAGCGACCACAGGACCAGGGAAATATCCGGGGAGCTGTTTTTT. As protein: CASSDHRTREISGELFF. The V gene is TRBV5-1, the J gene TRBJ2-2; a weak D match, TRBD1 (5 bases). The CDR3 spans 17 residues. From germline, CDR1 is SGHRS and CDR2 YFSETQ. V was shortened by 4 bases and J by 6 bases, with 22 bases between the two germline ends. Looking up the rest from reference TRBV5-1 and TRBJ2-2 gives the full variable domain: KAGVTQTPRYLIKTRGQQVTLSCSPISGHRSVSWYQQTPGQGLQFLFEYFSETQRNKGNFPGRFSGRQFSNSRSEMNVSTLELGDSALYLCASSDHRTREISGELFFGEGSRLTVL.

This clone turned up a few times. This chain connects TRBV3-1 (or the pseudogene TRBV3-2) to TRBJ2-3; 9 nucleotides align to TRBD2. Germline lookup yields CDR1 LGHDT and CDR2 YNNKEL (reference sequence). Trimming cost V 5 bases and J 2 bases; bases outside gene matches: 14. The CDR3 sequence is 18 residues long. CDR3 DNA: TGTGCCAGCAGCTTCTACGGTGGTAGCGGGAGCGCCACAGATACGCAGTATTTT. It encodes CASSFYGGSGSATDTQYF.

This chain uses TRBV4-2 with TRBJ2-7; 10 nucleotides line up with TRBD2. With 1 base clipped from V and 3 bases from J, the junction kept 3 bases outside the gene matches. This CDR3 comprises 15 residues. The germline gives CDR1 LGHNA, CDR2 YNFKEQ. CDR3 bases: TGTGCCAGCAGCCAAGGGCTAGCGGGAGTCTACGAGCAGTACTTC. Its protein product is CASSQGLAGVYEQYF.

The chain carries TRBV5-6 and TRBJ1-2; no clear D. V was clipped by 4 bases and J by 1 base, with 11 bases between them. The CDR3 consists of 14 residues. CDR1 and CDR2 from the germline V gene are SGHDT and YYEEEE. The CDR3 here is CASSTGGSNYGYTF. The DNA for the CDR3 is TGTGCCAGCAGCACGGGAGGCAGTAACTATGGCTACACCTTC.

The rearrangement joins TRBV30 to TRBJ2-7; 7 bases map to TRBD1. With V trimmed by 3 bases and J by 1 base, 3 bases remained unmatched. Germline V CDR1 and CDR2: GTSNPN, SVGIG (reference sequence). This CDR3 contains 13 residues. The CDR3 sequence is CAWSWDSSYEQYF. CDR3 nucleotides: TGTGCCTGGAGCTGGGACAGTTCCTACGAGCAGTACTTC.

This chain links TRBV9 with TRBJ2-1, with 8 bases that match TRBD2. Unmatched junction bases numbered 7, after V lost 3 bases and J lost 2 bases. Looked up from germline, CDR1 is SGDLS and CDR2 is YYNGEE. This CDR3 is built from 16 residues. As DNA, the CDR3 is TGTGCCAGCAGCGCCACCGGGGGGGGCCCCTACAATGAGCAGTTCTTC. It codes for CASSATGGGPYNEQFF.

This chain links TRBV18 with TRBJ2-5; D not certain. Germline CDR1 is KGHSH and CDR2 is LQKENI. Between the trimmed V and J ends, which lost 3 bases and 4 bases, there was a span of 12 bases. The length of the CDR3 is 14 residues. The CDR3 sequence is CASSPRSPGETQYF. Here the CDR3 DNA reads TGTGCCAGCTCACCGCGAAGTCCCGGAGAGACCCAGTACTTC.

The genes are TRBV19 and TRBJ1-5; maybe TRBD1 (6 bases). CDR1 is LNHDA, CDR2 SQIVND, per germline (reference sequence). CDR3 length: 15 amino acids. Trimming left V 3 bases short and J 5 bases short, with 14 bases between. Here the CDR3 reads CASSISGEGDQPQHF. CDR3 DNA: TGTGCCAGTAGTATTTCAGGGGAGGGCGATCAGCCCCAGCATTTT. The full variable domain, its missing parts supplied by reference TRBV19 and TRBJ1-5, is DGGITQSPKYLFRKEGQNVTLSCEQNLNHDAMYWYRQDPGQGLRLIYYSQIVNDFQKGDIAEGYSVSREKKESFPLTVTSAQKNPTAFYLCASSISGEGDQPQHFGDGTRLSIL.

This clone has just one count. V gene TRBV28 combines with J gene TRBJ1-4, with 7 bases that match TRBD1. The ends lost 4 bases at V and 8 bases at J; junction bases unmatched: 7. This CDR3 comprises 14 residues. From germline, CDR1 is MDHEN and CDR2 SYDVKM. In DNA form, the CDR3 reads TGTGCCAGCAGTTGGGGCAGGGGGAAAGAAAAACTGTTTTTT. Its protein product is CASSWGRGKEKLFF.

The CDR3 DNA is TGTGCCAGTAGTTCAGGGGGGACTTCTATAAATGAGCAGTTCTTC. Translation: CASSSGGTSINEQFF. The V call is TRBV19, the J call TRBJ2-1, with D tentatively TRBD1 (7 bases). This CDR3 contains 15 residues. V was clipped by 5 bases and J by 7 bases, with 18 bases between them. CDR1 and CDR2 (germline): LNHDA, SQIVND (reference sequence).

This clone was seen only a few times. CDR3 residues: CASSLGAGVEPQHF. The CDR3 nucleotides are TGCGCCAGCAGCTTGGGGGCAGGTGTAGAACCCCAGCATTTT. This chain joins TRBV5-1 and TRBJ1-5; D not certain. Germline CDR1 and CDR2: SGHRS and YFSETQ. Trimming stripped 0 bases from V and 10 bases from J, with 14 bases between. The CDR3 has 14 amino acids.

V is TRBV28 and J is TRBJ1-1; D remains unclear. With 6 bases removed from V and 0 bases from J, the gap between germline ends came to 17 bases. This CDR3 comprises 16 residues. Germline CDR1 MDHEN, CDR2 SYDVKM. CDR3 loop: CASRPGGTEMNTEAFF. CDR3 sequence (DNA): TGTGCCAGCAGACCTGGCGGAACTGAGATGAACACTGAAGCTTTCTTT.

The sample holds one count of this clone. The CDR3 sequence is CASSLGAGGKQETQYF. The CDR3 region has the DNA TGTGCCAGCAGCTTAGGAGCAGGGGGAAAACAAGAGACCCAGTACTTC. V gene TRBV7-9 combines with J gene TRBJ2-5, with TRBD1 matching 7 bases. Germline loops: CDR1 SEHNR, CDR2 FQNEAQ (reference sequence). V dropped 1 base and J dropped 2; count of bases not matched to a gene: 7. CDR3 length: 16 amino acids. The entire variable domain, with the rest obtained from reference TRBV7-9 and TRBJ2-5, is as follows: DTGVSQNPRHKITKRGQNVTFRCDPISEHNRLYWYRQTLGQGPEFLTYFQNEAQLEKSRLLSDRFSAERPKGSFSTLEIQRTEQGDSAMYLCASSLGAGGKQETQYFGPGTRLLVL.

This clone has a handful of counts. The chain has TRBV7-9 and TRBJ2-2; tentatively, D is TRBD2 (5 bases). Trimming left V 6 bases short and J 0 bases short, with 8 bases between. CDR1 is SEHNR and CDR2 is FQNEAQ in the germline V gene (reference sequence). The length of the CDR3 is 14 residues. This chain's CDR3 is CASSARANTGELFF. The CDR3 DNA sequence: TGTGCCAGCAGTGCGAGGGCGAACACCGGGGAGCTGTTTTTT.

The gene calls are TRBV19 and TRBJ2-3; TRBD2 matches 8 bases. Germline V gene data show CDR1 as LNHDA and CDR2 as SQIVND (reference sequence). The CDR3 sequence is 16 residues long. V lost 7 bases and J lost 5; bases outside the gene matches: 14. CDR3 in DNA: TGTGCCAGTACTGACGAGGCGGGAGGCCGAGGAGATACGCAGTATTTT. The encoded protein is CASTDEAGGRGDTQYF.

V and J are TRBV3-1 (or the pseudogene TRBV3-2) and TRBJ2-7, with 7 bases aligning to TRBD1. Germline loops: CDR1 LGHDT, CDR2 YNNKEL (reference sequence). Losses at the gene ends were 3 bases for V and 2 bases for J; bases not matched to a gene: 7. The CDR3 has 15 amino acids. CDR3 residues: CASSHPPGQTYEQYV. The CDR3 nucleotides are TGTGCCAGCAGCCATCCTCCGGGACAGACCTACGAGCAGTACGTC.

This sequence joins TRBV25-1 and TRBJ2-7; D call uncertain. CDR3 size: 12 residues. The germline gives CDR1 MGHDK, CDR2 SYGVNS. With 6 bases removed from V and 2 bases from J, the gap between germline ends came to 8 bases. The CDR3 coding sequence is TGTGCCAGCAGGGCCAGAACCTACGAGCAGTACTTC. Its translation is CASRARTYEQYF.

This clone showed up just a few times. The CDR3 sequence: CSVASPNIMNTEAFF. The DNA for the CDR3 is TGCAGCGTTGCTAGTCCGAATATTATGAACACTGAAGCTTTCTTT. The chain is built from TRBV29-1 and TRBJ1-1, with D uncertain. The CDR3 is 15 residues long. Germline CDR1 is SQVTM and CDR2 is ANQGSEA. V lost 4 bases and J lost 0, with 15 bases in between. The whole variable domain, remainder taken from reference TRBV29-1 and TRBJ1-1, is SAVISQKPSRDICQRGTSLTIQCQVDSQVTMMFWYRQQPGQSLTLIATANQGSEATYESGFVIDKFPISRPNLTFSTLTVSNMSPEDSSIYLCSVASPNIMNTEAFFGQGTRLTVV.

The chain carries TRBV6-5 and TRBJ2-7; 8 nucleotides match TRBD1. Germline assignment: CDR1 MNHEY and CDR2 SVGAGI. CDR3 length: 14 amino acids. Losses at the gene ends were 6 bases for V and 0 bases for J; bases not matched to a gene: 4. The CDR3 coding sequence is TGTGCCAGCAGCCCAGGGGGCACCTCCTACGAGCAGTACTTC. Protein product: CASSPGGTSYEQYF.

The chain links TRBV5-6 to TRBJ1-5; D possibly corresponds to TRBD1 (5 bases). Per the germline V gene, CDR1 is SGHDT and CDR2 is YYEEEE. V was trimmed by 1 base and J by 1 base, leaving 9 bases between them. This CDR3 region has 15 residues. The CDR3 DNA reads as TGTGCCAGCAGCTTGTGGGGCGGCAGCAATCAGCCCCAGCATTTT. Residues: CASSLWGGSNQPQHF.

This clone was found a few times. The chain recombines TRBV24-1 with TRBJ2-3, with 9 positions matching TRBD1. This CDR3 has 14 amino acids. Germline CDR1 and CDR2: KGHDR and SFDVKD. V was clipped by 2 bases and J by 7 bases; unmatched bases: 3. The CDR3 DNA reads as TGTGCCACCAGTGATTGGGGGACAGGGAATACGCAGTATTTT. Translation: CATSDWGTGNTQYF.

This rearrangement joins TRBV6-6 to TRBJ2-7, with 15 nucleotides matching TRBD2. V lost 3 bases and J lost 4; bases outside the gene matches: 1. This CDR3 is built from 15 residues. Germline V gives CDR1 MNHNY, CDR2 SVGAGI (reference sequence). CDR3 sequence reads: CASSYGLAGGYEQYV. Written as DNA, the CDR3 is TGTGCCAGCAGTTATGGACTAGCGGGAGGGTACGAGCAGTACGTC.

This chain links TRBV28 with TRBJ2-7; D is possibly TRBD1 (5 bases). The CDR3 sequence is 15 residues long. Germline V CDR1 and CDR2: MDHEN, SYDVKM. V was cut by 2 bases and J by 7 bases, with 18 bases left in between. The CDR3 region is CASSLPLGAAREQYF. For the CDR3, the DNA is TGTGCCAGCAGTTTACCCTTAGGGGCGGCTAGGGAGCAGTACTTC.

The chain carries TRBV27 and TRBJ1-6; D may be TRBD1 (6 bases). Germline V lookup: CDR1 MNHEY, CDR2 SMNVEV (reference sequence). Trimming took off 6 bases at V and 4 bases at J, with 10 bases between the two ends. The length of the CDR3 is 14 residues. In nucleotides, the CDR3 is TGTGCCAGCAGCCTCGGACAGTATAATTCACCCCTCCACTTT. It translates to CASSLGQYNSPLHF.

The rearrangement uses TRBV7-9 and TRBJ2-5, with TRBD1 identical over 9 bases. V shed 1 base, J shed 2 bases, and the junction held 8 bases outside the gene matches. Germline lookup yields CDR1 SEHNR and CDR2 FQNEAQ (reference sequence). The CDR3 length is 17 residues. The CDR3 loop is CASSLVQGGQGQETQYF. DNA for the CDR3: TGTGCCAGCAGCTTAGTGCAAGGGGGACAGGGTCAAGAGACCCAGTACTTC.

This clone appeared once. The chain recombines TRBV29-1 with TRBJ1-1; possibly TRBD1 for D (6 bases). CDR3 length: 13 amino acids. From germline, CDR1 is SQVTM and CDR2 ANQGSEA. V was shortened by 4 bases and J by 1 base, with 10 bases between the two germline ends. The DNA for the CDR3 is TGCAGCGTTGGGAACAGGGCGAACACTGAAGCTTTCTTT. It yields the protein CSVGNRANTEAFF.

The rearrangement uses TRBV6-2 or TRBV6-3 and TRBJ2-7, with D unresolved. CDR1 MNHEY and CDR2 SVGEGT come from the germline V gene. V lost 3 bases and J lost 4, with 4 bases in between. CDR3 length equals 11 residues. CDR3 coding DNA: TGTGCCAGCAGTTATCAATACGAGCAGTACTTC. Translation gives CASSYQYEQYF.